Described below is a single TCR beta chain sequence and its context. Its antigen target is currently unknown. Base qualities are not at hand, and no much larger clone is one base apart. The CDR3 regions of human TCRbeta chains were analyzed by immunosequencing. The authors' analysis ran thus. Repertoire TCRs were checked for matches against a reference library of SARS-CoV-2-specific TCRs that had been generated using the MIRA antigen-specificity platform. Breadth meant the fraction of unique TCRs that were SARS-CoV-2-associated, whereas depth meant the fraction of total T cells that were SARS-CoV-2-associated. Each spike-specific TCR was assigned to its reactive spike region and to a CD4 or CD8 class using the MIRA data. Log10-transformed breadth and depth values were compared by one-way ANOVA with Sidak's multiple comparisons tests. TCRdb took over this immuneACCESS table, retaining in-frame rearrangements with V and J assigned. Such tables are incomplete; in checked studies, under half of the missing clones stem from an unresolved V gene, and the remainder is unexplained. V and J calls and clone size are copied from that table; D and trimming were computed from the DNA. For this sample there are roughly 46,000 clones; roughly 88% appear just once. The ten largest clones represent about 25% of the sample.

The record originates from a study of T cell responses to AZD1222 COVID-19 vaccine (dated by TCRdb to about 2021). As for the study more broadly: TCR sequencing was performed for 230 to 250 trial participants, of whom about 200 were given two doses of AZD1222 and approximately 25 were given two doses of MenACWY control vaccine. Enrollment into the trials was organized by age into subgroups of 18-55, 56-69 and 70-plus years, and those subgroups contained roughly 140, 27 and 60 TCR-sequenced participants, respectively. General findings and caveats noted by the study authors: CD4 TCRs associated with the vaccine covered the entire spike protein, and the dominant responses were in regions 160-218 and 743-854. Conclusions about previously exposed vaccinees are limited, since just five or six AZD1222 recipients were seropositive for SARS-CoV-2 at baseline. Reportedly, close to half of the unique spike-specific TCRs recognized epitopes lying outside the regions that are mutated in the B.1.351 and B.1.1.7 variants. Because no day 14 peak-response samples were available, the repertoires could be characterized only after the peak T cell response. Most participants were white British and females outnumbered males, and the authors suggested that clonal diversity may have been underestimated. After two AZD1222 doses, both the breadth and the depth of spike-specific TCRs were significantly higher than at day 0 and than in MenACWY recipients. The 56-69-year group was small, and its depth increase did not reach significance, likely because of low power.

The time point label for this specimen denotes: about 28 days (+/-7) after the second vaccine dose. AZD1222 recipients given second doses at about 4 weeks or at about 12 weeks were pooled, since spike-specific TCR depth and breadth were not found to differ between the two schedules. Vaccinee samples came from UK trials COV001 and COV002, including a single-blind randomized controlled phase 2/3 trial of AZD1222 (ChAdOx1 nCoV-19) in healthy adults. For TCRbeta chain sequencing, PBMC samples from trial participants were taken at day 0 and at day 28 after the second dose. Taken from the germline V gene (reference sequence), the CDR1 and CDR2 loops are LGHDT and YNNKEL. Inclusive of the bounding cysteine and phenylalanine, the CDR3 is 13 residues long. The read is trimmed to its CDR3 DNA, 39 bases read in frame from base 1. V loses 3 bases, J loses 13 bases, and the germline ends lie 18 bases apart.

The clonotype originates from an adult who received the AZD1222 COVID-19 vaccine. Recombination connected TRBV3-1 (or the pseudogene TRBV3-2) to TRBJ1-1; a weak D assignment points to TRBD1 (5 bases agree). The sample in question was peripheral blood, obtained 28 days after the second AZD1222 dose. Here the CDR3 is given as CASSHHSTRRGFF. The DNA sequence is TGTGCCAGCAGCCACCACTCAACTCGGAGGGGTTTCTTT.